One TCR beta chain is described in this entry. TCRdb's table, derived via immunoSEQ multiplex PCR, lists solely in-frame clones and lacks some. The sample gives more than 300,000 clones, around nine tenths of which show up once; about 6.7% is in the top ten. This CDR3 spans 15 amino acids. Per germline, CDR1 ENHRY and CDR2 SYGVKD. The trim removed 5 bases at V and 1 base at J, leaving 6 bases unmatched. The data originate from a study of blood T cell repertoires in COVID-19. Sequencing was carried out using peripheral blood. The chain combines TRBV10-3 with TRBJ1-1; 8 bases are shared with TRBD1. The receptor comes from a woman aged 70-85 years with COVID-19, enrolled during active disease. The chain's CDR3 is CAISKNTGGNTEAFF. The DNA of the CDR3 is TGTGCCATCAGTAAGAATACAGGGGGGAACACTGAAGCTTTCTTT.